There are a few counts of the clone carrying this TCR beta chain. Germline lookup yields CDR1 MDHEN and CDR2 SYDVKM. The CDR3 has 15 amino acids. Trimming took 6 bases from V and 4 from J, leaving 18 bases between them. This entry comes from a study of breast tumors, draining lymph nodes, adjacent tissues. The lymph nodes were axillary draining lymph nodes from breast cancer patients. Using its own MiXCR run on the multiplex PCR reads, TCRdb lists one record per CDR3 protein. The table lists some 100,000 distinct CDR3 sequences, 21% of them singletons. The gene calls are TRBV28 and TRBJ1-2; D unclear. Sequenced sample: axillary lymph node tissue. This receptor was taken from a female donor with breast cancer. Some clones in this sample may be carry-over from other donors' samples. The chain's CDR3 is CASSPGGATLYGYTF. The CDR3 DNA reads as TGTGCCAGCAGCCCCGGAGGAGCGACCCTCTATGGCTACACCTTC.